This entry lists 16 T cell receptor beta chains sequenced from one sample in a study of cytomegalovirus exposure and HLA in healthy donors. The PCR employed 60 Vbeta primers together with 13 Jbeta primers. Measured with immunoSEQ multiplex PCR; TCRdb has only the in-frame clones, and not every one. Among approximately 150,000 clones listed, roughly 84% were seen once. Sequencing used PBMCs. These receptor sequences come from a young man in good health and CMV-seronegative.

V usage is TRBV6-6 and J usage is TRBJ2-7; 8 positions match TRBD1. Germline V gene sequence: CDR1 MNHNY, CDR2 SVGAGI (reference sequence). This CDR3 has 14 amino acids. Unmatched junction bases numbered 7, after V lost 5 bases and J lost 4 bases. CDR3 DNA sequence: TGTGCCAGCAGTACGGGGGACAGGAGATACGAGCAGTACTTC. Translation gives CASSTGDRRYEQYF.

The chain links TRBV14 to TRBJ2-1; TRBD2 matches 9 bases. V lost 1 base to trimming and J lost 8 bases; unmatched junction nucleotides: 3. The CDR3 is 14 residues long. In germline, CDR1 is SGHDN, CDR2 FVKESK. The CDR3 DNA sequence: TGTGCCAGCAGCCAAGCACTAGCGGGCTATGAGCAGTTCTTC. It encodes CASSQALAGYEQFF.

The chain joins TRBV6-4 to TRBJ2-1; D is undetermined. The CDR3 has 10 amino acids. Trimming removed 10 bases from V and 3 bases from J, with 4 bases in between. CDR1 is MRHNA and CDR2 is SNTAGT in the germline V gene. As DNA, the CDR3 is TGTGCCACCCGCTACAATGAGCAGTTCTTC. Protein sequence: CATRYNEQFF.

This chain uses TRBV10-3 with TRBJ1-1; the match to TRBD1 covers 10 bases. The CDR3 consists of 14 residues. Unmatched junction bases numbered 7, after V lost 8 bases and J lost 4 bases. CDR1 is ENHRY and CDR2 is SYGVKD in the germline V gene. CDR3 amino acids: CAIGAGTGVTEAFF. The DNA for the CDR3 is TGTGCCATCGGTGCCGGGACAGGGGTCACTGAAGCTTTCTTT.

V gene TRBV6-6 combines with J gene TRBJ2-7; 8 bases fit TRBD1. The trim removed 10 bases at V and 0 bases at J, leaving 5 bases unmatched. Germline CDR1 is MNHNY and CDR2 is SVGAGI (reference sequence). The CDR3 length is 13 residues. This chain's CDR3 is CATLGQGSYEQYF. In DNA, the CDR3 is TGTGCCACCCTAGGACAGGGCTCCTACGAGCAGTACTTC.

The chain employs TRBV30 and TRBJ1-6; 7 nucleotides match TRBD1. This CDR3 spans 12 amino acids. Germline lookup yields CDR1 GTSNPN and CDR2 SVGIG (reference sequence). J was trimmed by 7 bases and V by 4 bases; bases with no gene match: 1. CDR3: CAWIQGNSPLHF. In DNA, the CDR3 is TGTGCCTGGATACAGGGGAATTCACCCCTCCACTTT. Filled out from reference TRBV30 and TRBJ1-6, the complete variable domain reads SQTIHQWPATLVQPVGSPLSLECTVEGTSNPNLYWYRQAAGRGLQLLFYSVGIGQISSEVPQNLSASRPQDRQFILSSKKLLLSDSGFYLCAWIQGNSPLHFGNGTRLTVT.

V and J are TRBV5-4 and TRBJ1-2; 7 bases line up with TRBD1. The length of the CDR3 is 15 residues. The V and J ends lost 2 bases and 7 bases, in that order; junction bases with no gene match: 11. In germline, CDR1 is SGHNT, CDR2 YYREEE (reference sequence). The CDR3 DNA reads as TGTGCCAGCAGCTTAGGAGGACAGGAGGTAGGTGGCTACACCTTC. Translation gives CASSLGGQEVGGYTF.

V is TRBV5-6 and J is TRBJ2-7; D may be TRBD2 (5 bases). With 0 bases removed from V and 6 bases from J, the gap between germline ends came to 7 bases. The CDR3 sequence is 12 residues long. Germline V gene lookup returns CDR1 SGHDT and CDR2 YYEEEE. CDR3 residues: CASSLDEGEQYF. The CDR3 bases are TGTGCCAGCAGCTTGGACGAGGGCGAGCAGTACTTC.

The CDR3 DNA sequence: TGTGCCAGCAGCCCCGGGGTAGCGGGAGGGGATGAGCAGTTCTTC. The encoded protein is CASSPGVAGGDEQFF. V usage is TRBV11-3 and J usage is TRBJ2-1; 11 bases fit TRBD2. From germline, CDR1 is SGHNT and CDR2 YENEEA. The V and J ends lost 5 bases and 8 bases, in that order; junction bases with no gene match: 8. This CDR3 has 15 residues.

The count of this clone is one. The chain links TRBV13 to TRBJ2-7; 11 bases align to TRBD2. Germline trimming cut 5 bases from V and 0 bases from J; bases unmatched to any gene: 3. The V gene's germline CDR1 is PRHDT and CDR2 FYEKMQ (reference sequence). This CDR3 has 15 amino acids. CDR3 nucleotides: TGTGCCAGCAGCCGGGGACTAGCGGCCTCCTACGAGCAGTACTTC. As protein: CASSRGLAASYEQYF. Full variable domain (missing parts from reference TRBV13 and TRBJ2-7): AAGVIQSPRHLIKEKRETATLKCYPIPRHDTVYWYQQGPGQDPQFLISFYEKMQSDKGSIPDRFSAQQFSDYHSELNMSSLELGDSALYFCASSRGLAASYEQYFGPGTRLTVT.

The chain uses TRBV7-2 and TRBJ2-7, with 9 bases aligning to TRBD2. V trimming: 5 bases; J trimming: 4 bases; junction bases outside the gene matches: 12. Germline assignment: CDR1 SGHTA and CDR2 FQGNSA. The CDR3 sequence is 16 residues long. CDR3 DNA sequence: TGTGCCAGCAGCCATACCATGGTAGCGGGAGTATACGAGCAGTACTTC. Encoded protein: CASSHTMVAGVYEQYF.

The chain carries TRBV7-8 and TRBJ2-3, with D perhaps matching TRBD2 (7 bases). V lost 0 bases and J lost 6, with 19 bases in between. Germline CDR1 SGHVS, CDR2 FQNEAQ. CDR3 length: 17 amino acids. The CDR3 here is CASSLARVGGPYDTQYF. The CDR3 coding sequence is TGTGCCAGCAGCTTAGCGAGGGTGGGGGGGCCATACGATACGCAGTATTTT.

V and J are TRBV9 and TRBJ1-1; maybe TRBD1 (5 bases). Germline V gene lookup returns CDR1 SGDLS and CDR2 YYNGEE. The CDR3 extends over 14 amino acids. V dropped 0 bases and J dropped 3 bases, with 9 bases sitting between them. The chain's CDR3 is CASSVATRDTEAFF. Here the CDR3 DNA reads TGTGCCAGCAGCGTAGCTACCAGGGACACTGAAGCTTTCTTT.

The rearrangement joins TRBV27 to TRBJ2-3; 11 bases fit TRBD1. The CDR3 has 17 amino acids. Trimming took 9 bases from V and 3 from J; bases not matched to a gene: 14. The germline V gene encodes CDR1 MNHEY and CDR2 SMNVEV (reference sequence). CDR3 sequence reads: CASSRADRGLGTDTQYF. The CDR3 nucleotides are TGTGCCAGTTCGCGGGCGGACAGGGGGCTAGGGACAGATACGCAGTATTTT.

V usage is TRBV30 and J usage is TRBJ1-3; D gene unclear. Trimming pared 4 bases from V and 0 bases from J, leaving 13 bases between. The germline V gene encodes CDR1 GTSNPN and CDR2 SVGIG (reference sequence). CDR3 length: 15 amino acids. The CDR3 region has the DNA TGTGCCTGGACCTCGTGGAGGAGCTCTGGAAACACCATATATTTT. This gives the protein CAWTSWRSSGNTIYF.

This clone showed up just once. The rearrangement links TRBV19 to TRBJ2-7, with 7 positions matching TRBD2. The germline CDR1 and CDR2 sequences are LNHDA and SQIVND (reference sequence). CDR3 size: 17 residues. The junction had 11 bases not matched to a gene; V was cut back by 0 bases and J by 3 bases. The CDR3 here is CASSIDGNPAGRYEQYF. CDR3 coding DNA: TGTGCCAGTAGTATAGATGGGAATCCAGCGGGGCGCTACGAGCAGTACTTC.